The entry below describes one T cell receptor (beta chain). These data come from a study of control samples from healthy donors and cancer patients. Clones were read by immunoSEQ multiplex PCR, and TCRdb kept only the in-frame ones, dropping some. This sample yields 150,000 to 160,000 clones, of which 93% are seen a single time; around 2.2% belongs to the top ten. Germline values: CDR1 LGHDT, CDR2 YNNKEL (reference sequence). J was trimmed by 1 base and V by 6 bases; bases with no gene match: 8. There are 17 residues in the CDR3. The genes are TRBV3-1 (or the pseudogene TRBV3-2) and TRBJ1-3, with 11 bases lining up with TRBD1. Specimen: blood. The sequence was obtained from a man over 45 in good health. CDR3 nucleotide sequence: TGTGCCAGCAGACCATATGGACAGGGGGCGTCTGGAAACACCATATATTTT. It encodes CASRPYGQGASGNTIYF.